What follows are 15 T cell receptor beta chains derived from one specimen sequenced in a study of T cell responses to AZD1222 COVID-19 vaccine. Some clones are missing from TCRdb's copy, which holds only in-frame ones; the method was immunoSEQ multiplex PCR. This table has about 160,000 clones, about 91% appearing once. The material sequenced was peripheral blood, taken 28 days after the second AZD1222 dose. These receptors came from an adult who received the AZD1222 COVID-19 vaccine.

This clone appeared a single time. The V and J genes are TRBV6-1 and TRBJ2-1; D is perhaps TRBD2 (6 bases). The length of the CDR3 is 16 residues. The germline gives CDR1 MNHNS, CDR2 SASEGT. The V end lost 3 bases, the J end lost 9 bases, and 21 bases lay between the germline ends. CDR3 region: CASSDLGLNGRGEQFF. DNA of the CDR3: TGTGCCAGCAGTGACCTGGGACTTAATGGAAGGGGTGAGCAGTTCTTC.

The chain recombines TRBV19 with TRBJ1-6; 7 bases match TRBD1. The CDR3 is 15 amino acids. Germline trimming cut 2 bases from V and 8 bases from J; bases unmatched to any gene: 6. The germline gives CDR1 LNHDA, CDR2 SQIVND (reference sequence). Here the CDR3 reads CASSIQPGQYSPLHF. The CDR3 DNA reads TGTGCCAGTAGTATACAACCGGGACAGTATTCACCCCTCCACTTT.

The CDR3 region has the DNA TGTGCCAGCAGGAAGGGATGGACCTACGAGCAGTACTTC. It specifies CASRKGWTYEQYF. The chain is built from TRBV6-5 and TRBJ2-7; no firm D call. The CDR3 has 13 residues. Germline values: CDR1 MNHEY, CDR2 SVGAGI. V lost 6 bases and J lost 2, with 11 bases in between.

The chain has TRBV27 and TRBJ1-5; TRBD1 is a possible D gene (6 bases). The V end lost 2 bases, the J end lost 7 bases, and 15 bases lay between the germline ends. Per germline, CDR1 MNHEY and CDR2 SMNVEV (reference sequence). CDR3 length: 15 amino acids. Written as DNA, the CDR3 is TGTGCCAGCAGTTTAACCCAGGGGATCTTCCAGCCCCAGCATTTT. It specifies CASSLTQGIFQPQHF.

The chain couples TRBV7-9 to TRBJ1-1, with a tentative D call TRBD1 (5 bases). The CDR3 is 13 residues long. V was cut by 4 bases and J by 6 bases, with 12 bases left in between. The germline V gene has CDR1 SEHNR and CDR2 FQNEAQ (reference sequence). The CDR3 reads CASSSPGVAEAFF. CDR3 in DNA: TGTGCCAGCAGCTCCCCGGGGGTAGCTGAAGCTTTCTTT.

The J gene is TRBJ1-2, the V gene TRBV5-6; 7 bases match TRBD1. CDR1 is SGHDT, CDR2 YYEEEE, per germline. The junction had 2 bases not matched to a gene; V was cut back by 0 bases and J by 3 bases. This CDR3 is 14 amino acids long. CDR3: CASSLDRGYYGYTF. Here the CDR3 DNA reads TGTGCCAGCAGCTTGGACAGGGGATACTATGGCTACACCTTC.

This chain uses TRBV11-2 with TRBJ2-6, with 8 bases aligning to TRBD1. The germline gives CDR1 SGHAT, CDR2 FQNNGV. Trimming cost V 5 bases and J 2 bases; bases outside gene matches: 5. This CDR3 is 16 amino acids long. In DNA, the CDR3 is TGTGCCAGCAGCCGAGGACAGGGTCCTGGGGCCAACGTCCTGACTTTC. Translating it yields CASSRGQGPGANVLTF.

This chain uses TRBV5-6 with TRBJ1-2; 7 bases align to TRBD1. There are 14 residues in the CDR3. CDR1 SGHDT and CDR2 YYEEEE come from the germline V gene. Losses at the gene ends were 5 bases for V and 7 bases for J; bases not matched to a gene: 11. CDR3 protein: CASRETGEEFGYTF. The CDR3 DNA is TGTGCCAGCAGAGAAACAGGGGAGGAATTTGGCTACACCTTC.

V gene TRBV5-4 combines with J gene TRBJ1-4; D perhaps matches TRBD1 (5 bases). Trimming removed 4 bases at V and 7 bases at J, with 14 bases between. The CDR3 is 14 amino acids. Germline CDR1 reads SGHNT; CDR2 reads YYREEE (reference sequence). The CDR3 region has the DNA TGTGCCAGCAGCCCGAAAGGGGAGTCTGAAAAACTGTTTTTT. Its protein is CASSPKGESEKLFF.

This chain joins TRBV19 and TRBJ1-3; D gene unclear. The CDR3 consists of 14 residues. Deletions cut 1 base from V and 0 bases from J, with 4 bases between. Germline CDR1 and CDR2: LNHDA and SQIVND (reference sequence). The CDR3 region has the DNA TGTGCCAGTAGTATAGCCAACTCTGGAAACACCATATATTTT. It yields the protein CASSIANSGNTIYF. Together with reference TRBV19 and TRBJ1-3, the CDR3 gives the full variable domain: DGGITQSPKYLFRKEGQNVTLSCEQNLNHDAMYWYRQDPGQGLRLIYYSQIVNDFQKGDIAEGYSVSREKKESFPLTVTSAQKNPTAFYLCASSIANSGNTIYFGEGSWLTVV.

The CDR3 sequence is CASSLATGGSGYTF. The CDR3 nucleotides read TGTGCCAGCAGCTTAGCCACAGGGGGCTCTGGCTACACCTTC. The chain couples TRBV7-9 to TRBJ1-2, with TRBD1 matching 9 bases. Germline CDR1 and CDR2: SEHNR and FQNEAQ (reference sequence). J gave up 7 bases and V 0 bases, and 3 bases lay outside the gene matches. The CDR3 extends over 14 amino acids.

This clone has only a few counts. V is TRBV24-1 and J is TRBJ2-3; TRBD1 agrees at 7 bases. CDR3 length equals 16 residues. J was trimmed by 0 bases and V by 3 bases; bases with no gene match: 5. Germline V gene lookup returns CDR1 KGHDR and CDR2 SFDVKD. CDR3 DNA: TGTGCCACCAGTGATGCCGGACAGGTTAGCACAGATACGCAGTATTTT. It is translated as CATSDAGQVSTDTQYF.

This rearrangement joins TRBV2 to TRBJ1-1; D uncertain. V lost 3 bases and J lost 4, with 6 bases in between. Per the germline V gene, CDR1 is SNHLY and CDR2 is FYNNEI. The CDR3 spans 12 residues. The CDR3 loop reads CASSELSTEAFF. DNA of the CDR3: TGTGCCAGCAGTGAGCTCAGCACTGAAGCTTTCTTT.

The CDR3 nucleotides are TGTGCCAGCTCACCTTACAGTTTTCGGCGGACAGCAACCAACACTGAAGCTTTCTTT. Translation gives CASSPYSFRRTATNTEAFF. The chain links TRBV18 to TRBJ1-1; D may be TRBD1 (6 bases). Germline V lookup: CDR1 KGHSH, CDR2 LQKENI. The CDR3 is made up of 19 amino acids. V was trimmed by 3 bases and J by 2 bases, leaving 25 bases between them.

The chain links TRBV18 to TRBJ2-6; no clear D. The germline V and J ends were trimmed by 0 bases and 1 base, with 7 bases remaining between them. The CDR3 is made up of 16 amino acids. From germline, CDR1 is KGHSH and CDR2 LQKENI. The CDR3 reads CASSPPWGSGANVLTF. The CDR3 nucleotides read TGTGCCAGCTCACCACCGTGGGGTTCTGGGGCCAACGTCCTGACTTTC.